The rows below give T cell receptor beta chains drawn from one sample of a study of blood T cell repertoires in COVID-19. This table comes from immunoSEQ multiplex PCR, and its TCRdb copy is limited to in-frame clones, with some not included. The top ten hold around 1.8% of the sample, which has 250,000 to 300,000 clones, 70% to 90% seen once. Sequencing used PBMCs or T cells enriched from blood (not recorded which). The receptors here all came from a woman aged 50 to 65 who had recovered from COVID-19. Both conserved end residues are part of each CDR3.

v_gene: TRBV7-9; j_gene: TRBJ2-7; CDR3aa: CASSPGTVYEQYF
v_gene: TRBV5-1; j_gene: TRBJ2-1; CDR3aa: CASSPRGAGTSASRWNEQFF
v_gene: TRBV27; j_gene: TRBJ1-5; CDR3aa: CASSSIGNQPQHF
v_gene: TRBV9; j_gene: TRBJ1-5; CDR3aa: CASSRGGANQPQHF
v_gene: TRBV6-1; j_gene: TRBJ2-7; CDR3aa: CASSEGAGMSF
v_gene: TRBV6-5; j_gene: TRBJ2-7; CDR3aa: CASSETRDLYF
v_gene: TRBV6-5; j_gene: TRBJ2-7; CDR3aa: CASSYTDRSLYEQYF
v_gene: TRBV19; j_gene: TRBJ2-5; CDR3aa: CASSIGALTQETQYF
v_gene: TRBV28; j_gene: TRBJ1-3; CDR3aa: CASSLRRSSGNTIYF
v_gene: TRBV5-1; j_gene: TRBJ2-3; CDR3aa: CASSLAISADTQYF
v_gene: TRBV5-1; j_gene: TRBJ1-4; CDR3aa: CASSEGRGLSNEKLFF
v_gene: TRBV3-1/TRBV3-2; j_gene: TRBJ2-7; CDR3aa: CASSQLAGNEQYF
v_gene: TRBV5-1; j_gene: TRBJ2-7; CDR3aa: CASSLWGSGAYEQYF
v_gene: TRBV10-3; j_gene: TRBJ2-3; CDR3aa: CAIRPGGGLVTDTQYF
v_gene: TRBV3-1/TRBV3-2; j_gene: TRBJ2-7; CDR3aa: CASSLRTGLSPYF
v_gene: TRBV5-1; j_gene: TRBJ2-1; CDR3aa: CASRASGSVDEQFF
v_gene: TRBV28; j_gene: TRBJ2-7; CDR3aa: CASRRQGSFYEQYF
v_gene: TRBV5-1; j_gene: TRBJ1-6; CDR3aa: CASSLVANSPLHF
v_gene: TRBV5-4; j_gene: TRBJ1-6; CDR3aa: CASSSSGDYNSPLHF
v_gene: TRBV5-1; j_gene: TRBJ2-1; CDR3aa: CASSSKGQQTYDEQFF
v_gene: TRBV27; j_gene: TRBJ2-2; CDR3aa: CASSAGGDTGELFF
v_gene: TRBV5-4; j_gene: TRBJ2-1; CDR3aa: CASSLAGGRAVYNEQFF
v_gene: TRBV6-6; j_gene: TRBJ2-1; CDR3aa: CASSYASATYNEQFF
v_gene: TRBV7-9; j_gene: TRBJ2-7; CDR3aa: CASSQPMGDEQYF
v_gene: TRBV6-5; j_gene: TRBJ2-4; CDR3aa: CASSSTSGIKNIQYF
v_gene: TRBV28; j_gene: TRBJ1-5; CDR3aa: CASSLARTVNQPQHF
v_gene: TRBV27; j_gene: TRBJ2-7; CDR3aa: CASSEGSGRILPSYEQYF
v_gene: TRBV28; j_gene: TRBJ2-4; CDR3aa: CASSILAGGSGKNIQYF
v_gene: TRBV2; j_gene: TRBJ1-5; CDR3aa: CASSVPGFRNQPQHF
v_gene: TRBV28; j_gene: TRBJ2-2; CDR3aa: CASRTANTGELFF
v_gene: TRBV11-3; j_gene: TRBJ2-7; CDR3aa: CASSRGQGEQYF
v_gene: TRBV15; j_gene: TRBJ2-1; CDR3aa: CATSSGLAEWNEQFF
v_gene: TRBV3-1/TRBV3-2; j_gene: TRBJ2-7; CDR3aa: CASSRLGSAIYEQYF
v_gene: TRBV18; j_gene: TRBJ1-1; CDR3aa: CASSRADSGLNTEAFF
v_gene: TRBV10-3; j_gene: TRBJ1-1; CDR3aa: CAARRTANTEAFF
v_gene: TRBV20-1; j_gene: TRBJ2-7; CDR3aa: CSASSPTTYEQYF
v_gene: TRBV21-1; j_gene: TRBJ2-2; CDR3aa: CASSKFVSSRTGRQTGNTGELFF
v_gene: TRBV5-1; j_gene: TRBJ2-3; CDR3aa: CASSLSGEGTDTQYF
v_gene: TRBV7-9; j_gene: TRBJ1-1; CDR3aa: CASSQTAPWGAFF
v_gene: TRBV5-5; j_gene: TRBJ1-6; CDR3aa: CASSLDPGDNSPLHF
v_gene: TRBV24-1; j_gene: TRBJ1-2; CDR3aa: CATSEDSNYGYTF
v_gene: TRBV28; j_gene: TRBJ2-1; CDR3aa: CASSQTSIAYNEQFF
v_gene: TRBV29-1; j_gene: TRBJ2-5; CDR3aa: CSGTPPLVDQETQYF
v_gene: TRBV6-5; j_gene: TRBJ1-6; CDR3aa: CASSRTVYNSPLHF